The next 10 T cell receptor beta chains were all read from a single sample in a study of blood T cell repertoires in COVID-19. Clones were sequenced by immunoSEQ multiplex PCR, and TCRdb holds only the in-frame ones, with some missing. The sample holds approximately 200,000 clones; around 83% are singletons and the top ten take about 8%. The sample comprised peripheral blood. These receptors all stem from a woman between 50 and 59 years old with acute or convalescent COVID-19.

Here the CDR3 reads CASSQIPGNPNEQFF. DNA for the CDR3: TGTGCCAGCAGTCAAATTCCCGGGAACCCCAATGAGCAGTTCTTC. The rearrangement joins TRBV4-2 to TRBJ2-1, with D perhaps matching TRBD2 (5 bases). This CDR3 has 15 residues. CDR1 is LGHNA and CDR2 is YNFKEQ in the germline V gene. V lost 6 bases and J 6 bases, leaving 18 bases between the germline ends.

The V gene is TRBV4-1, the J gene TRBJ2-3, with D hard to call. The CDR3 spans 15 residues. V was cut by 4 bases and J by 3 bases, with 14 bases left in between. The V gene's germline CDR1 is MGHRA and CDR2 YSYEKL. The CDR3 DNA is TGCGCCAGCAGCCTCCAGGCCCCTCCGACAGATACGCAGTATTTT. Its protein product is CASSLQAPPTDTQYF.

The V gene is TRBV28, the J gene TRBJ2-7; 13 bases fit TRBD2. V trimming: 6 bases; J trimming: 4 bases; junction bases outside the gene matches: 12. Germline V CDR1 and CDR2: MDHEN, SYDVKM. This CDR3 has 17 amino acids. For the CDR3, the DNA is TGTGCCAGCAGGCCTAAGGCGGGACTAGCGGGACCTTACGAGCAGTACTTC. Residues: CASRPKAGLAGPYEQYF.

This clone was detected only a few times. The rearrangement links TRBV10-3 to TRBJ2-1, with a possible D match to TRBD2 (6 bases). V lost 10 bases and J lost 2, with 15 bases in between. The germline V gene encodes CDR1 ENHRY and CDR2 SYGVKD. The CDR3 is 14 amino acids. CDR3 in amino acids: CATEGPETYNEQFF. DNA for the CDR3: TGTGCCACGGAGGGTCCCGAAACCTACAATGAGCAGTTCTTC.

The chain uses TRBV27 and TRBJ2-7; D ambiguous. Deletions cut 4 bases from V and 5 bases from J, with 6 bases between. CDR1 is MNHEY and CDR2 is SMNVEV in the germline V gene (reference sequence). This CDR3 spans 11 amino acids. The chain's CDR3 is CASSSSHEQYF. CDR3 DNA sequence: TGTGCCAGCAGTTCTTCCCACGAGCAGTACTTC.

The V call is TRBV2, the J call TRBJ2-3; 9 bases agree with TRBD2. CDR1 and CDR2 (germline): SNHLY, FYNNEI. This CDR3 contains 15 residues. Germline trimming cut 4 bases from V and 3 bases from J; bases unmatched to any gene: 5. CDR3 DNA sequence: TGTGCCAGCAGTGGGCTAGGACTAGCGACAGATACGCAGTATTTT. This gives the protein CASSGLGLATDTQYF.

DNA of the CDR3: TGTGCCAGCAGCTCGGCAGGGATCACAGATACGCAGTATTTT. Residues: CASSSAGITDTQYF. The rearrangement joins TRBV7-3 to TRBJ2-3, with a tentative D call TRBD1 (5 bases). CDR1 and CDR2 from the germline V gene are SGHTA and FQGTGA. CDR3 length: 14 residues. Trimming pared 4 bases from V and 2 bases from J, leaving 10 bases between.

The CDR3 DNA sequence: TGTGCCAGCAGTTTGGGGGGTCCGGTGAACACTGAAGCTTTCTTT. Its protein product is CASSLGGPVNTEAFF. The rearrangement uses TRBV27 and TRBJ1-1; possibly TRBD1 for D (5 bases). V was cut by 3 bases and J by 0 bases, with 11 bases left in between. The CDR3 is 15 residues long. Germline V gene sequence: CDR1 MNHEY, CDR2 SMNVEV (reference sequence).

The chain joins TRBV6-1 to TRBJ1-1, with 11 bases matching TRBD1. With V trimmed by 4 bases and J by 5 bases, 9 bases remained unmatched. There are 16 residues in the CDR3. Germline CDR1 MNHNS, CDR2 SASEGT. The CDR3 reads CASSVPSGQGETEAFF. The CDR3 nucleotides read TGTGCCAGCAGTGTCCCTTCGGGACAGGGGGAGACTGAAGCTTTCTTT.

Notes on this clone: In the same sample, other DNA sequences code for this CDR3. The chain has TRBV7-2 and TRBJ2-2; a possible D gene is TRBD1 (6 bases). CDR1 is SGHTA and CDR2 is FQGNSA in the germline V gene. The CDR3 has 15 residues. V dropped 1 base and J dropped 5 bases, with 11 bases sitting between them. CDR3 bases: TGTGCCAGCAGCTTAGTGGCAGGGGATACCGGGGAGCTGTTTTTT. Translated, it gives CASSLVAGDTGELFF.